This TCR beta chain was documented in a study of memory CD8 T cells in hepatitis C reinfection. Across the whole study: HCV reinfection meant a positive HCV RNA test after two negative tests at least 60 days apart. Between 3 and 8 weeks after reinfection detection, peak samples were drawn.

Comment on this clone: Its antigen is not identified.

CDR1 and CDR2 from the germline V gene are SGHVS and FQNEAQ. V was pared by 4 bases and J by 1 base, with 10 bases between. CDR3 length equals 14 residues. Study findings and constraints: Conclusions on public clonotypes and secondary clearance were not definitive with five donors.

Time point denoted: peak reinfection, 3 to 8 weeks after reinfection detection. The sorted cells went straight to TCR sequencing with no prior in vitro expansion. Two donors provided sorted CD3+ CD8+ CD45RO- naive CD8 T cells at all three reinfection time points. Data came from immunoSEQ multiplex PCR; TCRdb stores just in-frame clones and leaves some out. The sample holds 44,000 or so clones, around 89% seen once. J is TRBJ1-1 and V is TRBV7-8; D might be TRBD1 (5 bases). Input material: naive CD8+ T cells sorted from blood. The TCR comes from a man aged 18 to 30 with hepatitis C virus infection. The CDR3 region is CASSSQGKNTEAFF. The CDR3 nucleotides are TGTGCCAGCAGCTCCCAGGGAAAGAACACTGAAGCTTTCTTT.